This T cell receptor (beta chain) was obtained from a study of T cells in women clearing cervical HPV infection. Background on the study: Donors had HPV16-related CIN3 or worse; 2 had invasive cancer. No precancer developed; the control's incident HPV16 infection cleared within 12 months.

CDR1 LNHDA and CDR2 SQIVND come from the germline V gene (reference sequence). CDR3 length equals 15 residues. In regard to this clone: What it recognizes is unknown. The observed sequence ends 3 residues before the CDR3 terminus, with the missing tail filled in from the germline J gene.

Whole-study results and caveats: T-cell numbers per sample were unknown and may explain richness differences.

The data were produced by immunoSEQ multiplex PCR, yet TCRdb's version contains in-frame clones alone and is incomplete. This sample contains roughly 50,000 clones. Material for sequencing was blood buffy coat. The receptor comes from a woman aged 18 to 75 with a cervical HPV16 infection that either progressed to CIN3+ or cleared (not recorded which). The rearrangement uses TRBV19 and TRBJ1-2; D uncertain. The CDR3 bases that were read are TGTGCCAGTAGTGGCAACGCGGGAGCAGGAGAGACC. Amino acids: CASSGNAGAGET. The full CDR3 protein is CASSGNAGAGETYTF.